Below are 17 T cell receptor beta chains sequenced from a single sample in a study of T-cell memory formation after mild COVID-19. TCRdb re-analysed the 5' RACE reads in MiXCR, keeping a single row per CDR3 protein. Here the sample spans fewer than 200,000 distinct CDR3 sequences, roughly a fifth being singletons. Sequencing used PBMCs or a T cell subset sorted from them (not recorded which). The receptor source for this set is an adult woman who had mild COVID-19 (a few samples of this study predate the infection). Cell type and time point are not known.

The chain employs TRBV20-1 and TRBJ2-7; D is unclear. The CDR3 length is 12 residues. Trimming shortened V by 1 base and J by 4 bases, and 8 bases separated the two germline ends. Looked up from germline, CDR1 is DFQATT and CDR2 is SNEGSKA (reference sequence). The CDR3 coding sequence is TGCAGTGCTAGAGTATCCGAATACGAGCAGTACTTC. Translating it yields CSARVSEYEQYF.

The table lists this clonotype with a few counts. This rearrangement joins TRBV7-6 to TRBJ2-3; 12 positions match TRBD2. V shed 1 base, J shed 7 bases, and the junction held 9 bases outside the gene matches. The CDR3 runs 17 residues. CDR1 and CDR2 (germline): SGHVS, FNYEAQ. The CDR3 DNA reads TGTGCCAGCAGCTTAGGGCGACTAGCGGGAGAGATGAATACGCAGTATTTT. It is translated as CASSLGRLAGEMNTQYF. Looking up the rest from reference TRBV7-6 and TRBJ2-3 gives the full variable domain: GAGVSQSPRYKVTKRGQDVALRCDPISGHVSLYWYRQALGQGPEFLTYFNYEAQQDKSGLPNDRFSAERPEGSISTLTIQRTEQRDSAMYRCASSLGRLAGEMNTQYFGPGTRLTVL.

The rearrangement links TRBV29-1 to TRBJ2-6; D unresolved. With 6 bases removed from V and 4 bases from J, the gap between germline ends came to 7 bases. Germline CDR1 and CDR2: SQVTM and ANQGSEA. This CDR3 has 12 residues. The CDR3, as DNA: TGCAGCGTATTATCCGGGGCCAACGTCCTGACTTTC. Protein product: CSVLSGANVLTF.

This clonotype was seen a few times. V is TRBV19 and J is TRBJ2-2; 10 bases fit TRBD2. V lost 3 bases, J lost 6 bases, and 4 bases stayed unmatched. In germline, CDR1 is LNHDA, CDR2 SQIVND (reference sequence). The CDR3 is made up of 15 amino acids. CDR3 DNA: TGTGCCAGTAGTATCCTAGCGGGAGTCCCCGGGGAGCTGTTTTTT. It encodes CASSILAGVPGELFF.

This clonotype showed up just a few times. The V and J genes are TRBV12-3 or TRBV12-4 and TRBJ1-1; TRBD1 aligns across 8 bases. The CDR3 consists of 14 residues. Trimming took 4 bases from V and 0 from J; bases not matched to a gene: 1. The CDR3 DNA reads TGTGCCAGCAGTTGGACAGGGATGAACACTGAAGCTTTCTTT. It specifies CASSWTGMNTEAFF.

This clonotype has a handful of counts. The CDR3 loop reads CASSLAGTQAFF. The CDR3 nucleotides are TGTGCCAGCAGCCTCGCAGGGACGCAAGCTTTCTTT. The rearrangement uses TRBV6-5 and TRBJ1-1; D might be TRBD1 (5 bases). Germline V gene sequence: CDR1 MNHEY, CDR2 SVGAGI. This CDR3 has 12 amino acids. V was clipped by 6 bases and J by 9 bases, with 14 bases between them.

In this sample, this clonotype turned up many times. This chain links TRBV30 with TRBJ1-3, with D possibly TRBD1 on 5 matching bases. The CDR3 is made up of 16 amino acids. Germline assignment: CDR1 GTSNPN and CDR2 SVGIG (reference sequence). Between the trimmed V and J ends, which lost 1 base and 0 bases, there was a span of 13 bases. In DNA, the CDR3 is TGTGCCTGGAGTGACGGAGGGGAATTCTCTGGAAACACCATATATTTT. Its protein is CAWSDGGEFSGNTIYF. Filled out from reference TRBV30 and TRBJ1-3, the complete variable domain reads SQTIHQWPATLVQPVGSPLSLECTVEGTSNPNLYWYRQAAGRGLQLLFYSVGIGQISSEVPQNLSASRPQDRQFILSSKKLLLSDSGFYLCAWSDGGEFSGNTIYFGEGSWLTVV.

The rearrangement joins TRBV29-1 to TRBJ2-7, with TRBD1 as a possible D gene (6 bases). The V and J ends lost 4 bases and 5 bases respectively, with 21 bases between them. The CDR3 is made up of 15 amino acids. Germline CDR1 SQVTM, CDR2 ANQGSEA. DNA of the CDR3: TGCAGCGTTGTGTCTCCGACAGGCCTGATTAACGAGCAGTACTTC. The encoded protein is CSVVSPTGLINEQYF.

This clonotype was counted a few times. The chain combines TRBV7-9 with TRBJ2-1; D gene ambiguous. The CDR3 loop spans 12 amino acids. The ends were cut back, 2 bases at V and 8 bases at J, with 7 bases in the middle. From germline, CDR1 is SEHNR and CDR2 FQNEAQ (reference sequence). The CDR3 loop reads CASSLRADEQFF. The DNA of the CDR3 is TGTGCCAGCAGCTTACGGGCTGATGAGCAGTTCTTC. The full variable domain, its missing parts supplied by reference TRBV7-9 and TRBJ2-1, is DTGVSQNPRHKITKRGQNVTFRCDPISEHNRLYWYRQTLGQGPEFLTYFQNEAQLEKSRLLSDRFSAERPKGSFSTLEIQRTEQGDSAMYLCASSLRADEQFFGPGTRLTVL.

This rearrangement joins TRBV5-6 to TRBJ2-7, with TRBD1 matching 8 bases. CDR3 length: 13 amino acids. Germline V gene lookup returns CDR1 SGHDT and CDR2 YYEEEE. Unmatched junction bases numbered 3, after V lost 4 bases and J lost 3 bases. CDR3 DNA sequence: TGTGCCAGCAGCATGGGACAGGTCTACGAGCAGTACTTC. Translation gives CASSMGQVYEQYF.

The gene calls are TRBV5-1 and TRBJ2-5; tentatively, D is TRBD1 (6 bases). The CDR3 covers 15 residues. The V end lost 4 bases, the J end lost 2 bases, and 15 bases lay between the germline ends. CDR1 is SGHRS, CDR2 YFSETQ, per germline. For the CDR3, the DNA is TGCGCCAGCAGCCTATCAGGGGTTATACAAGAGACCCAGTACTTC. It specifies CASSLSGVIQETQYF.

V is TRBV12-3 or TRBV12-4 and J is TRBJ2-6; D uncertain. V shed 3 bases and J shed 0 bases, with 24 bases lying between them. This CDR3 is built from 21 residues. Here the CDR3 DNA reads TGTGCCAGCAGTTTGATCTGGCCAGATGCCCAATTATTCTCTGGGGCCAACGTCCTGACTTTC. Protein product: CASSLIWPDAQLFSGANVLTF.

In DNA, the CDR3 is TGTGCCAGCTCACCCGAGGACTACCTCCCAACAATTGATGAGCAGTTCTTC. Translating gives CASSPEDYLPTIDEQFF. The chain uses TRBV18 and TRBJ2-1, with a possible D match to TRBD2 (6 bases). The germline CDR1 and CDR2 sequences are KGHSH and LQKENI. V lost 3 bases and J 8 bases, leaving 23 bases between the germline ends. The CDR3 is 17 residues long.

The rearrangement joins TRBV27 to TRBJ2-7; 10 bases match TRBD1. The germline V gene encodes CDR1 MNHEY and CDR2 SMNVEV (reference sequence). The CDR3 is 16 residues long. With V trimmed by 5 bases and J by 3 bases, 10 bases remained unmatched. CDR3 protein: CASSRHWRTGGYEQYF. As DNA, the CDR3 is TGTGCCAGCAGTCGACACTGGCGGACAGGGGGCTACGAGCAGTACTTC.

The CDR3 DNA reads as TGCAGTGCCGTTCGGACAGGTCTTAACTATGGCTACACCTTC. Its translation is CSAVRTGLNYGYTF. The chain has TRBV20-1 and TRBJ1-2; the match to TRBD1 covers 7 bases. With V trimmed by 6 bases and J by 1 base, 8 bases remained unmatched. The CDR3 is 14 residues long. Germline V lookup: CDR1 DFQATT, CDR2 SNEGSKA (reference sequence).

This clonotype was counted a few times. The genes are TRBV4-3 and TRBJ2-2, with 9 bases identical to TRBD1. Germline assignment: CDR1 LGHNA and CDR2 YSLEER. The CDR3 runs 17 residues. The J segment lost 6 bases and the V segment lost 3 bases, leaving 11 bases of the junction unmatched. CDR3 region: CASSQDFRDRAPGELFF. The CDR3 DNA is TGCGCCAGCAGCCAGGATTTCCGGGACAGGGCGCCCGGGGAGCTGTTTTTT.

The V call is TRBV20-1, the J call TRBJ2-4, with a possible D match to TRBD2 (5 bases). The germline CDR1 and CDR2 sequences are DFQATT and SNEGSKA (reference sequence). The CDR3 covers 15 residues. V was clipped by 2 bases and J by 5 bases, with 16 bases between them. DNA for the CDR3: TGCAGTGCTAGATGGGTAGAGCGAGGGCAAAACATTCAGTACTTC. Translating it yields CSARWVERGQNIQYF.